This T cell receptor (beta chain) was sequenced during a study of spatial heterogeneity in lung cancer. Study at large: Matched bulk RNA-seq provided a T cell module score, and TCR transcript counts in tumor regions correlated strongly with it.

Study findings and constraints: Higher tumor mutation counts went along with higher counts of expanded intratumoral alpha and beta TCRs. The authors estimated that about 7% of tumor T cells were covered for alpha chains and roughly 14% for beta chains.

The ends were cut back, 5 bases at V and 3 bases at J, with 11 bases in the middle. Germline V gene lookup returns CDR1 MDHEN and CDR2 SYDVKM. The CDR3 contains 13 residues. TCRdb re-called the 5' RACE reads with MiXCR, one entry per CDR3 protein. The data show 2,500 to 3,500 distinct CDR3 sequences, 15% to 20% seen once. The table lists this clonotype with many counts. Its antigen is unknown. Described time point: sample taken at primary tumor resection. Sequences were derived from lung tumor tissue, sampled at surgery. The V and J genes are TRBV28 and TRBJ2-7; D might be TRBD2 (6 bases). The receptor comes from a male donor with early-stage non-small cell lung cancer. CDR3 in amino acids: CASSMGLHYEQYF. As DNA, the CDR3 is TGTGCCAGCAGTATGGGACTCCACTACGAGCAGTACTTC.